Below are 11 T cell receptor beta chains sequenced from a single sample in a study of blood T cells in healthy people across ages (dated by TCRdb to the mid-2010s). The receptor library was made with 5' RACE. The instrument given in TCRdb is Illumina HiSeq 2500. A second PCR of 7 to 11 cycles was performed with a sample-barcoded 5' primer and a J-beta primer mix. TCRdb reanalyzed the raw reads on its own, using fastp at Q25 for trimming and MiXCR for clone calling, and kept in-frame beta chains. Every distinct CDR3 protein forms one entry, paired with its most common genes and DNA. In this sample the table shows 1.5 million to 2 million distinct CDR3 sequences, roughly 28% of which occur a single time. The ten top clones hold roughly 8.2% of the sample. The sample consisted of blood. These receptors were collected from a woman aged 30 to 39 in good health.

This clonotype was counted only a few times. The chain couples TRBV6-2 or TRBV6-3 to TRBJ2-1; 10 bases align to TRBD2. Trimming at V came to 8 bases and at J to 8 bases, leaving 12 bases not matched to a gene. Germline V gives CDR1 MNHEY, CDR2 SVGEGT. CDR3 size: 15 residues. CDR3: CASAGLAEKRDEQFF. DNA for the CDR3: TGTGCCAGCGCAGGACTAGCGGAAAAGAGGGATGAGCAGTTCTTC.

This rearrangement joins TRBV10-3 to TRBJ2-3; tentatively, D is TRBD2 (6 bases). The ends were cut back, 3 bases at V and 6 bases at J, with 13 bases in the middle. This CDR3 has 14 amino acids. Germline V gene lookup returns CDR1 ENHRY and CDR2 SYGVKD. This CDR3 is CAISDTREEDTQYF. In DNA, the CDR3 is TGTGCCATCAGTGATACCAGGGAGGAGGATACGCAGTATTTT.

The chain links TRBV29-1 to TRBJ2-5; no clear D gene. The J call may be incorrect, as the DNA end agrees better with TRBJ2-7. CDR1 SQVTM and CDR2 ANQGSEA come from the germline V gene. CDR3 length: 11 residues. In DNA form, the CDR3 reads TGCAGCATCCGACTGGGCTACGAGCAGTACTTC. Translated: CSIRLGYEQYF.

This clonotype has at least ten counts. The chain carries TRBV4-3 and TRBJ2-4; TRBD1 aligns across 7 bases. Germline V CDR1 and CDR2: LGHNA, YSLEER. The CDR3 is 14 amino acids. The ends lost 3 bases at V and 4 bases at J; junction bases unmatched: 3. In nucleotides, the CDR3 is TGCGCCAGCAGCCATGAACAGGGGAAAAACATTCAGTACTTC. This gives the protein CASSHEQGKNIQYF.

A note on this clonotype: One base away lies a much larger clone, so this may be a sequencing read error. The V and J genes are TRBV5-1 and TRBJ1-2; D is ambiguous. Germline assignment: CDR1 SGHRS and CDR2 YFSETQ. Between the trimmed V and J ends, which lost 4 bases and 5 bases, there was a span of 12 bases. This CDR3 comprises 13 residues. The DNA of the CDR3 is TGCGCCAGCAGCGTGGACTCGCGGTATGGCTACACCTTC. As protein: CASSVDSRYGYTF. The variable domain in full, completed from reference TRBV5-1 and TRBJ1-2, reads KAGVTQTPRYLIKTRGQQVTLSCSPISGHRSVSWYQQTPGQGLQFLFEYFSETQRNKGNFPGRFSGRQFSNSRSEMNVSTLELGDSALYLCASSVDSRYGYTFGSGTRLTVV.

The rearrangement links TRBV30 to TRBJ2-1; 10 nucleotides agree with TRBD2. V shed 8 bases, J shed 2 bases, and the junction held 15 bases outside the gene matches. Looked up from germline, CDR1 is GTSNPN and CDR2 is SVGIG (reference sequence). CDR3 length: 17 residues. Written as DNA, the CDR3 is TGTGCCGGGGGTTTCAGCCCGGGACTAGCGCCCTACAATGAGCAGTTCTTC. Amino acids: CAGGFSPGLAPYNEQFF.

This clonotype was seen a few times. The chain joins TRBV7-9 to TRBJ2-7; no clear D. This CDR3 comprises 13 residues. Deletions cut 5 bases from V and 2 bases from J, with 10 bases between. CDR1 and CDR2 from the germline V gene are SEHNR and FQNEAQ (reference sequence). This CDR3 is CASSGVGTYEQYF. The CDR3 nucleotides read TGTGCCAGCAGCGGCGTGGGTACCTACGAGCAGTACTTC.

This clonotype was picked up one time. The chain carries TRBV6-1 and TRBJ1-2; D gene unclear. Germline V CDR1 and CDR2: MNHNS, SASEGT. Trimming cost V 4 bases and J 5 bases, with 20 bases left between them. This CDR3 contains 16 residues. The CDR3 sequence is CASSGLGSESAYGYTF. Here the CDR3 DNA reads TGTGCCAGCAGTGGACTAGGCAGCGAAAGCGCGTATGGCTACACCTTC.

In the case of this clonotype: At one end, the junction sequence differs from germline, possibly due to a read error. J is TRBJ2-5 and V is TRBV7-9, with a possible D match to TRBD1 (6 bases). The CDR3 is 14 residues long. Germline CDR1 SEHNR, CDR2 FQNEAQ (reference sequence). The CDR3 is CASSRGQTQGTQYF. The CDR3 bases are TGTGCCAGCAGCCGAGGACAGACCCAAGGGACCCAGTACTTC.

This clonotype occurred a few times. CDR3 sequence reads: CASSFARYGYTF. Here the CDR3 DNA reads TGTGCCAGCAGTTTTGCTCGCTATGGCTACACCTTC. This chain links TRBV28 with TRBJ1-2; no firm D call. This CDR3 is built from 12 residues. V was pared by 3 bases and J by 4 bases, with 6 bases between. Per the germline V gene, CDR1 is MDHEN and CDR2 is SYDVKM.

The rearrangement uses TRBV6-5 and TRBJ2-5; TRBD2 is a possible D gene (7 bases). V lost 0 bases and J lost 5, with 16 bases in between. This CDR3 contains 16 residues. The V gene's germline CDR1 is MNHEY and CDR2 SVGAGI. The chain's CDR3 is CASSYSRGRTGETQYF. In nucleotides, the CDR3 is TGTGCCAGCAGTTACTCGCGGGGGCGCACGGGGGAGACCCAGTACTTC.